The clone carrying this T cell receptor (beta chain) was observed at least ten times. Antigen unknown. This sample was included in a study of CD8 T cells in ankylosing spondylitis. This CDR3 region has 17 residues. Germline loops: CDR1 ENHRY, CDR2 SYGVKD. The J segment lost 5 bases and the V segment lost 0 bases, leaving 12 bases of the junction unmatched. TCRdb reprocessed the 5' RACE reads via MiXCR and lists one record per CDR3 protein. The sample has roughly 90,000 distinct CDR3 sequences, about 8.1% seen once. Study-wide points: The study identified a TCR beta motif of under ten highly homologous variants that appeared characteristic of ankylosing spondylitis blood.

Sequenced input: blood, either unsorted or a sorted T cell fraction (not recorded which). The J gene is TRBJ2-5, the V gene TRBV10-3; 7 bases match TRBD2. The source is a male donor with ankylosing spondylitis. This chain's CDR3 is CAISESTAGADRETQYF. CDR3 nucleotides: TGTGCCATCAGTGAGTCGACGGCGGGAGCGGATCGGGAGACCCAGTACTTC.